This TCR beta chain emerged from a study of regulatory T cells in long-lasting Graves disease. Study at large: Those Graves' patients who were newly diagnosed had been on antithyroid drugs under 3 months.

Germline CDR1 MGHRA, CDR2 YSYEKL. This CDR3 comprises 11 residues. Time point described: newly diagnosed GD, antithyroid drugs for less than 3 months. PBMC-derived RNA was used for the TCR library. Researchers made TCR beta libraries by using iRepertoire HTBI primers and running Arm-PCR on CDR3 regions. A single record per CDR3 protein comes from TCRdb applying MiXCR to the multiplex PCR reads. The sample lists a few hundred thousand distinct CDR3 sequences, roughly 13% occurring once. This clonotype was observed many times. A junction end diverges from the germline sequence, so it may reflect a read error. These data were likewise used in another study, on T cells in Graves' hyperthyroidism and ophthalmopathy. That study reports: An initial round of RT-PCR targeting the TCR CDR3 relied on the HTBI primer set.

This TCR was recovered from a man aged 30-40 years with Graves disease. Material: peripheral blood mononuclear cells (PBMCs), obtained at new diagnosis, from a patient treated with antithyroid drugs. The chain couples TRBV4-1 to TRBJ2-1, with no clear D. DNA of the CDR3: TGCGCCAGCAGCCAAGACGGTCGGTGGGCCTTC. As protein: CASSQDGRWAF.